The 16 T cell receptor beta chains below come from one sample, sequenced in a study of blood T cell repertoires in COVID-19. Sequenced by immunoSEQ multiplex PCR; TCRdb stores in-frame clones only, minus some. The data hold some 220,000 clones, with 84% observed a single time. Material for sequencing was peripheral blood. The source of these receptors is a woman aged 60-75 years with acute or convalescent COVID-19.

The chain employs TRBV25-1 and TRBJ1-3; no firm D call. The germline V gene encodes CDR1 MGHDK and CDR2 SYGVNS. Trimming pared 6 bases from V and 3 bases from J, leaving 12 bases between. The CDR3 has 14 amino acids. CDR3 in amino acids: CASSPPGSGNTIYF. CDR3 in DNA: TGTGCCAGCAGCCCTCCGGGAAGTGGAAACACCATATATTTT. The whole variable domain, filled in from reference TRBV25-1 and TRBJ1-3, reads EADIYQTPRYLVIGTGKKITLECSQTMGHDKMYWYQQDPGMELHLIHYSYGVNSTEKGDLSSESTVSRIRTEHFPLTLESARPSHTSQYLCASSPPGSGNTIYFGEGSWLTVV.

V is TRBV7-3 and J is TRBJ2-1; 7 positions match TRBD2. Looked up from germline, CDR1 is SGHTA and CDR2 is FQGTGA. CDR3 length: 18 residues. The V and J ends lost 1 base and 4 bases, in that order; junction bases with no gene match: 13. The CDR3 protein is CASSLKSGIPLSYNEQFF. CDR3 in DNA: TGTGCCAGCAGCTTAAAGAGCGGGATACCACTAAGTTACAATGAGCAGTTCTTC.

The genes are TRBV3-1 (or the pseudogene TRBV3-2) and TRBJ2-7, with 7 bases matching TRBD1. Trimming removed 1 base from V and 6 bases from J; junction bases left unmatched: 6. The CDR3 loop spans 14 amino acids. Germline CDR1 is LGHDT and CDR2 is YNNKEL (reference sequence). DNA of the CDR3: TGTGCCAGCAGCCAAGCAGGGGGTAGGGGCGAGCAGTACTTC. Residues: CASSQAGGRGEQYF.

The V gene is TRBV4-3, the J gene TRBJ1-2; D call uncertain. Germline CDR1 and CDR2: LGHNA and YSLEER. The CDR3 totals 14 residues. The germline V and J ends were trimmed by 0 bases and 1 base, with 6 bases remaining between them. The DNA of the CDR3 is TGCGCCAGCAGCCAAGATAACAGTAACTATGGCTACACCTTC. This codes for CASSQDNSNYGYTF.

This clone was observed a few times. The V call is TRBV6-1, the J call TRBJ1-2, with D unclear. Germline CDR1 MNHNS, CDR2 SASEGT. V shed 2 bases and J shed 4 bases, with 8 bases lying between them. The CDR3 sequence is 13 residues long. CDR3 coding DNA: TGTGCCAGCAGTGAACCCGGTGTCTATGGCTACACCTTC. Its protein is CASSEPGVYGYTF.

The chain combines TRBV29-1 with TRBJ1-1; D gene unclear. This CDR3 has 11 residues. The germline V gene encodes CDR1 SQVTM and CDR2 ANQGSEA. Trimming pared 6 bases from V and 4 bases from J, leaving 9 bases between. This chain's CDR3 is CSVGRGTEAFF. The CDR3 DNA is TGCAGCGTGGGGAGAGGCACTGAAGCTTTCTTT.

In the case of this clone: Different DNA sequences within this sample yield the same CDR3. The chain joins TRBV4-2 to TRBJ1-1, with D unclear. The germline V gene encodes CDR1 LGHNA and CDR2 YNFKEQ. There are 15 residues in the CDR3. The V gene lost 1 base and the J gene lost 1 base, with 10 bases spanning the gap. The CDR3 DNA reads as TGTGCCAGCAGCCAAGCAGGCCTCGGGAACACTGAAGCTTTCTTT. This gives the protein CASSQAGLGNTEAFF.

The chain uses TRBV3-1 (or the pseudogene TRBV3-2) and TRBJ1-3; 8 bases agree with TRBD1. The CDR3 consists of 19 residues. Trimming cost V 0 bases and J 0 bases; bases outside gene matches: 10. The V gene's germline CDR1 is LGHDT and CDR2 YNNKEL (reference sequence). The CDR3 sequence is CASSQDWPGGLGSGNTIYF. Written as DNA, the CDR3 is TGTGCCAGCAGCCAAGATTGGCCAGGGGGCTTAGGCTCTGGAAACACCATATATTTT.

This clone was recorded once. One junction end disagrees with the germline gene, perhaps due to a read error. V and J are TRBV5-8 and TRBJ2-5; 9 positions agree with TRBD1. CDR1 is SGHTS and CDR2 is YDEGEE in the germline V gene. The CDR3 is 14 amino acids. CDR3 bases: TGTGCCAGCAGTTTGGGACAGGGACAAGAGACCCAGTACTTC. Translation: CASSLGQGQETQYF. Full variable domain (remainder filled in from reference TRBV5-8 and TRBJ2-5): EAGVTQSPTHLIKTRGQQATLRCSPISGHTSVYWYQQALGLGLQFLLWYDEGEERNRGNFPPRFSGRQFPNYSSELNVNALELEDSALYLCASSLGQGQETQYFGPGTRLLVL.

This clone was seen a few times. The CDR3 loop is CASSLAGQGYSPLHF. CDR3 bases: TGTGCCAGCAGCTTAGCAGGACAGGGGTACTCACCCCTCCACTTT. The chain carries TRBV7-2 and TRBJ1-6, with 9 bases matching TRBD1. V was pared by 0 bases and J by 10 bases, with 4 bases of the junction left unmatched. Germline V gene data show CDR1 as SGHTA and CDR2 as FQGNSA. The CDR3 runs to 15 residues.

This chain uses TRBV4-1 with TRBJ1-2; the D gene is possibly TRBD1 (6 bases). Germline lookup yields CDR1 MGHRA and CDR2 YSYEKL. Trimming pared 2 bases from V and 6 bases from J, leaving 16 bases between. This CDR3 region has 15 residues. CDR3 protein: CASSQLIGNRDGYTF. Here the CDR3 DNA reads TGCGCCAGCAGCCAACTTATTGGGAACAGGGATGGCTACACCTTC.

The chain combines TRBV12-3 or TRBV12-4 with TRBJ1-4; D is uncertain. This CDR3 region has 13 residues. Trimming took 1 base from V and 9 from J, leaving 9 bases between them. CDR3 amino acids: CASSLGAGKKLFF. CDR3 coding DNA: TGTGCCAGCAGTTTAGGTGCGGGGAAAAAACTGTTTTTT.

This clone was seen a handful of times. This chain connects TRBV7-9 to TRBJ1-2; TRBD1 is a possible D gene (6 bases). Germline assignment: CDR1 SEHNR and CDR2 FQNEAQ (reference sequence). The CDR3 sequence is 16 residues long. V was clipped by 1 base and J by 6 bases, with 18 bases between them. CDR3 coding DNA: TGTGCCAGCAGCTTAGGGACCCTAACAGGGTTTGATGGCTACACCTTC. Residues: CASSLGTLTGFDGYTF. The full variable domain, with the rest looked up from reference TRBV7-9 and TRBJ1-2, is DTGVSQNPRHKITKRGQNVTFRCDPISEHNRLYWYRQTLGQGPEFLTYFQNEAQLEKSRLLSDRFSAERPKGSFSTLEIQRTEQGDSAMYLCASSLGTLTGFDGYTFGSGTRLTVV.

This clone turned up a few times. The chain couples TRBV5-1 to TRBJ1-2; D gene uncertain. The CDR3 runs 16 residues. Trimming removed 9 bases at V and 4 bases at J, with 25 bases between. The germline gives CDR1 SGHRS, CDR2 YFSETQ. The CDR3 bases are TGCGCCACACAACCTCTGGGAGGGAGCTCGGTCTATGGCTACACCTTC. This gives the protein CATQPLGGSSVYGYTF. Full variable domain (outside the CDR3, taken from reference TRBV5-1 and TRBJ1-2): KAGVTQTPRYLIKTRGQQVTLSCSPISGHRSVSWYQQTPGQGLQFLFEYFSETQRNKGNFPGRFSGRQFSNSRSEMNVSTLELGDSALYLCATQPLGGSSVYGYTFGSGTRLTVV.

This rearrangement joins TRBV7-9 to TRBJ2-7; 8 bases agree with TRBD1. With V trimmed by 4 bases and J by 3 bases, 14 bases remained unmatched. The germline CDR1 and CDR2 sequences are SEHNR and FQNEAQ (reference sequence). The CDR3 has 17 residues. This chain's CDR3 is CASSSPTGDFWGYEQYF. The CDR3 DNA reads TGTGCCAGCAGCTCCCCGACAGGGGACTTTTGGGGCTACGAGCAGTACTTC.

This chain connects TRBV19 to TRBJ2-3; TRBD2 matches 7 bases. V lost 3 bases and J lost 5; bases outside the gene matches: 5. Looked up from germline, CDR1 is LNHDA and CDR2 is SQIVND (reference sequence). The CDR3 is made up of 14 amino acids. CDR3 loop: CASSIVSSGDTQYF. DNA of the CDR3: TGTGCCAGTAGTATCGTTTCTAGCGGAGATACGCAGTATTTT.